Listed here is a single T cell receptor beta chain. No antigen is known for it. The V gene's germline CDR1 is LGHNA and CDR2 YSLEER. This CDR3 spans 15 amino acids. Trimming pared 0 bases from V and 0 bases from J, leaving 9 bases between. These data are taken from a study of cytomegalovirus exposure and HLA in healthy donors. Overall study findings and caveats: Sequencing had likely introduced a cluster of highly shared sequence variants as an artifact.

60 Vbeta and 13 Jbeta primers were used in PCR. Clones were sequenced by immunoSEQ multiplex PCR, and TCRdb holds only the in-frame ones, with some missing. The sample carries hundreds of thousands of clones, 75% to 90% recorded once. The material sequenced was PBMCs. This TCR was recovered from a woman aged 18-35 years in good health and CMV-seronegative. V is TRBV4-3 and J is TRBJ2-7; D is possibly TRBD1 (6 bases). CDR3 region: CASSQERGTSYEQYF. CDR3 nucleotide sequence: TGCGCCAGCAGCCAAGAGAGGGGGACCTCCTACGAGCAGTACTTC.